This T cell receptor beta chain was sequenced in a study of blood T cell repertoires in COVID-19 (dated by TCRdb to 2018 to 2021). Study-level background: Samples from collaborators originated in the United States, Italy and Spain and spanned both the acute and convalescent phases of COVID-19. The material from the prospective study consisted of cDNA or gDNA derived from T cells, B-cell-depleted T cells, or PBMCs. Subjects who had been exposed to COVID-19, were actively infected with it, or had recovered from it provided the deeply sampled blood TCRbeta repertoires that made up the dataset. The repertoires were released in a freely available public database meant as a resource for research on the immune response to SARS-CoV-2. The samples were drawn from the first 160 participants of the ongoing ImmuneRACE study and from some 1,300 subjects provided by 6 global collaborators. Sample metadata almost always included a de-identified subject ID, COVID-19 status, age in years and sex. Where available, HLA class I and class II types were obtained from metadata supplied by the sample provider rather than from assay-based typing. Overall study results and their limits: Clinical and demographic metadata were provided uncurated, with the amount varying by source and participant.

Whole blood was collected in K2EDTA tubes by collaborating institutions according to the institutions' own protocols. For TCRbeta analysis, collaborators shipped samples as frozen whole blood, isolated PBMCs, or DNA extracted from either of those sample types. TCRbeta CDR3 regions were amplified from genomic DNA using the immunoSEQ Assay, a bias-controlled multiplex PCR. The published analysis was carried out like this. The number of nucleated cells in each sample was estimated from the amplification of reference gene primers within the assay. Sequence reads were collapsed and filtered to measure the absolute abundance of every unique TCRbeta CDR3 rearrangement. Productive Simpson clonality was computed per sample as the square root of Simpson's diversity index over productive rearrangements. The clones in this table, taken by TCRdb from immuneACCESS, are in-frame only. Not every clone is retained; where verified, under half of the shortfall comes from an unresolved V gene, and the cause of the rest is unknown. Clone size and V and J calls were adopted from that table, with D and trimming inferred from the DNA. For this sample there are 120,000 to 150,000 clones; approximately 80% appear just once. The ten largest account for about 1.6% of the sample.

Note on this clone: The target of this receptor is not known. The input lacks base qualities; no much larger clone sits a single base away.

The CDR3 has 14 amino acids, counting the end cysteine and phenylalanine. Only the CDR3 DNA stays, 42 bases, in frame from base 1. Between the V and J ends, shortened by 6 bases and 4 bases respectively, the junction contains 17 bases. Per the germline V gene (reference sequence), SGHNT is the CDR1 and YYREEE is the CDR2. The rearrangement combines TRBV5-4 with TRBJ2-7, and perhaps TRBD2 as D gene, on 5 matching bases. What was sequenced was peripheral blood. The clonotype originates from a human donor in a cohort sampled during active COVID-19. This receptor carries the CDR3 CASIRQRIIYEQYF. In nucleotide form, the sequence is TGTGCCAGCATTCGGCAGCGGATTATATACGAGCAGTACTTC.